The 16 T cell receptor beta chains given below trace back to one sample, sequenced in a study of read filtering for tumor transcriptome and immune sequencing. The library was built from about 400 ng RNA with molecular barcoded adaptors for alpha/delta and beta/gamma chains. MiXCR, applied by TCRdb to the reads, yields one record per CDR3 protein. The sample gives over 50,000 distinct CDR3 sequences, approximately 13% of which show up once; 45% to 50% is in the top ten. Specimen: a population of CD138-negative cells sorted from bone marrow. These receptor sequences come from a donor over 35 with multiple myeloma.

This clonotype has a count of ten or more. The chain uses TRBV20-1 and TRBJ2-7; no clear D gene. CDR1 and CDR2 (germline): DFQATT, SNEGSKA (reference sequence). V lost 3 bases and J lost 3, with 9 bases in between. This CDR3 has 12 amino acids. The CDR3 sequence: CSARYSYYEQYF. CDR3 sequence (DNA): TGCAGTGCTAGGTACAGCTACTACGAGCAGTACTTC.

Many counts were recorded for this clonotype. This chain connects TRBV11-2 to TRBJ2-1; D might be TRBD2 (6 bases). V lost 5 bases and J lost 13, with 21 bases in between. Germline CDR1 reads SGHAT; CDR2 reads FQNNGV. The length of the CDR3 is 14 residues. This CDR3 is CASSPWGESANQFF. In DNA, the CDR3 is TGTGCCAGCAGCCCGTGGGGGGAGTCCGCTAATCAGTTCTTC.

This clonotype was seen a few times. V is TRBV7-2 and J is TRBJ2-4; maybe TRBD1 (6 bases). V was trimmed by 1 base and J by 14 bases, leaving 12 bases between them. This CDR3 spans 12 amino acids. Germline V gene lookup returns CDR1 SGHTA and CDR2 FQGNSA. The CDR3 protein is CASSLDTQGKYF. In DNA form, the CDR3 reads TGTGCCAGCAGCTTAGATACCCAGGGGAAGTACTTC.

This clonotype was detected a few times. This sequence joins TRBV19 and TRBJ2-7; weak D call: TRBD1 (5 bases). V lost 6 bases, J lost 2 bases, and 29 bases lay in between. The CDR3 consists of 19 residues. The germline gives CDR1 LNHDA, CDR2 SQIVND (reference sequence). The DNA of the CDR3 is TGTGCCAGTAGGCAAATCTACCCCACGAACGGACAAGTCGCCTACGAGCAGTACTTC. Its protein is CASRQIYPTNGQVAYEQYF.

This clonotype showed up many times. The chain links TRBV30 to TRBJ2-1; 8 nucleotides line up with TRBD1. V lost 1 base, J lost 4 bases, and 6 bases stayed unmatched. This CDR3 is 15 amino acids long. Looked up from germline, CDR1 is GTSNPN and CDR2 is SVGIG (reference sequence). The CDR3 region is CAWSAGTGRYNEQFF. The CDR3 bases are TGTGCCTGGAGTGCCGGGACAGGCAGATACAATGAGCAGTTCTTC.

This clonotype was recorded many times. The chain combines TRBV11-3 with TRBJ2-4; D gene unclear. Germline V gene data show CDR1 as SGHNT and CDR2 as YENEEA. This CDR3 spans 12 amino acids. Trimming removed 5 bases at V and 8 bases at J, with 10 bases between. In nucleotides, the CDR3 is TGTGCCAGCAGCCTCGCCACAGACATTCAGTACTTC. Protein sequence: CASSLATDIQYF.

This clonotype has only a few counts. This rearrangement joins TRBV12-5 to TRBJ2-4; TRBD1 agrees at 7 bases. With V trimmed by 1 base and J by 3 bases, 6 bases remained unmatched. The CDR3 consists of 16 residues. CDR1 is LGHNT and CDR2 is FRNRAP in the germline V gene. The CDR3 DNA follows: TGTGCTAGTGGTTTGGCAAACAGGGGTGTCAAAAACATTCAGTACTTC. This codes for CASGLANRGVKNIQYF.

This chain uses TRBV20-1 with TRBJ2-5; TRBD1 might be the D (5 bases). V lost 2 bases, J lost 4 bases, and 17 bases lay in between. Germline V lookup: CDR1 DFQATT, CDR2 SNEGSKA (reference sequence). The CDR3 is 15 residues long. In nucleotides, the CDR3 is TGCAGTGCTAGAACCACCCGAGGACAAGCAGAGACCCAGTACTTC. This encodes CSARTTRGQAETQYF.

This clonotype showed up many times. The V gene is TRBV20-1, the J gene TRBJ2-5, with 10 bases that match TRBD2. The CDR3 spans 15 residues. The germline V gene has CDR1 DFQATT and CDR2 SNEGSKA (reference sequence). V lost 0 bases to trimming and J lost 5 bases; unmatched junction nucleotides: 6. This CDR3 is CSARELAGAPETQYF. The CDR3 DNA is TGCAGTGCTAGAGAGCTAGCGGGAGCCCCCGAGACCCAGTACTTC.

Note on this clonotype: At one end the junction does not follow the germline gene, possibly because of a read error. The chain recombines TRBV7-2 with TRBJ1-2; D is possibly TRBD1 (5 bases). The CDR3 loop spans 14 amino acids. The germline gives CDR1 SGHTA, CDR2 FQGNSA. Here the CDR3 DNA reads TGTGCCAGCAGCTTAGGAGGGGTTAACTATGGCTACATCTTC. Translation: CASSLGGVNYGYIF.

This clonotype was seen many times. The chain joins TRBV7-8 to TRBJ1-1; 7 bases are shared with TRBD1. This CDR3 has 15 residues. Per the germline V gene, CDR1 is SGHVS and CDR2 is FQNEAQ. The trim removed 8 bases at V and 2 bases at J, leaving 11 bases unmatched. The CDR3 reads CASQPGTARNTEAFF. The CDR3 coding sequence is TGTGCCAGCCAGCCTGGGACAGCCCGCAACACTGAAGCTTTCTTT. Full variable domain (rest looked up from reference TRBV7-8 and TRBJ1-1): GAGVSQSPRYKVAKRGQDVALRCDPISGHVSLFWYQQALGQGPEFLTYFQNEAQLDKSGLPSDRFFAERPEGSVSTLKIQRTQQEDSAVYLCASQPGTARNTEAFFGQGTRLTVV.

This clonotype was detected ten times or more. The chain links TRBV6-2 or TRBV6-3 to TRBJ1-2; D call uncertain. The CDR3 extends over 17 amino acids. V gave up 2 bases and J gave up 0 bases, with 16 bases separating them. From germline, CDR1 is MNHEY and CDR2 SVGEGT. For the CDR3, the DNA is TGTGCCAGCAGTTACCCGAGAATGAGGGCAGCTAACTATGGCTACACCTTC. Its translation: CASSYPRMRAANYGYTF.

This clonotype showed up just a few times. This CDR3 is CASSNGGRAKNIQYF. CDR3 bases: TGTGCCAGTAGTAATGGGGGTAGAGCCAAAAACATTCAGTACTTC. The V and J genes are TRBV19 and TRBJ2-4; D might be TRBD1 or TRBD2, each matching 5 bases. Germline V CDR1 and CDR2: LNHDA, SQIVND (reference sequence). The CDR3 is made up of 15 amino acids. V lost 4 bases and J 0 bases, leaving 10 bases between the germline ends. The variable domain in full, completed from reference TRBV19 and TRBJ2-4, reads DGGITQSPKYLFRKEGQNVTLSCEQNLNHDAMYWYRQDPGQGLRLIYYSQIVNDFQKGDIAEGYSVSREKKESFPLTVTSAQKNPTAFYLCASSNGGRAKNIQYFGAGTRLSVL.

This clonotype has ten or more counts. The chain uses TRBV5-1 and TRBJ2-6, with 8 positions matching TRBD1. The V and J ends lost 4 bases and 2 bases, in that order; junction bases with no gene match: 2. The germline V gene encodes CDR1 SGHRS and CDR2 YFSETQ. This CDR3 comprises 15 residues. The CDR3 protein is CASSLQGAGANVLTF. The CDR3 nucleotides read TGCGCCAGCAGCCTACAGGGGGCTGGGGCCAACGTCCTGACTTTC.

This clonotype was observed at least ten times. V usage is TRBV6-6 and J usage is TRBJ2-5; 14 nucleotides match TRBD2. Germline V CDR1 and CDR2: MNHNY, SVGAGI (reference sequence). The CDR3 covers 16 residues. The V and J ends lost 2 bases and 5 bases, in that order; junction bases with no gene match: 4. The CDR3 loop reads CASSYGTSGRFETQYF. CDR3 bases: TGTGCCAGCAGTTACGGGACTAGCGGGAGATTTGAGACCCAGTACTTC.

This sequence joins TRBV14 and TRBJ1-4, with TRBD1 matching 11 bases. Per the germline V gene, CDR1 is SGHDN and CDR2 is FVKESK. The CDR3 contains 15 residues. Trimming removed 3 bases from V and 7 bases from J; junction bases left unmatched: 4. In nucleotides, the CDR3 is TGTGCCAGCAGCCACCAGGACAGGGGGCGTGAAAAACTGTTTTTT. It codes for CASSHQDRGREKLFF. Filled out from reference TRBV14 and TRBJ1-4, the complete variable domain reads EAGVTQFPSHSVIEKGQTVTLRCDPISGHDNLYWYRRVMGKEIKFLLHFVKESKQDESGMPNNRFLAERTGGTYSTLKVQPAELEDSGVYFCASSHQDRGREKLFFGSGTQLSVL.